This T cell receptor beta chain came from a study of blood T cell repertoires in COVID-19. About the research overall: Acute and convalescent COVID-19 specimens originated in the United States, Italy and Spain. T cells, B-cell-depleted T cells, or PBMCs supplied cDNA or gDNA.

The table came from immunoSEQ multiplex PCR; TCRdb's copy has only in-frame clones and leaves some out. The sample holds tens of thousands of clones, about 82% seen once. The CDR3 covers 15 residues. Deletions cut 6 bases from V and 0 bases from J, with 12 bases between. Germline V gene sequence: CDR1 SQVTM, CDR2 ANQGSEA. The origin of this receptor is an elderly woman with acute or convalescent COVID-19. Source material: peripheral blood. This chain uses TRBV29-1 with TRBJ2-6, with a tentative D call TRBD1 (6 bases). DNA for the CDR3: TGCAGCGTAAGGGGGTCCGACTCTGGGGCCAACGTCCTGACTTTC. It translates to CSVRGSDSGANVLTF. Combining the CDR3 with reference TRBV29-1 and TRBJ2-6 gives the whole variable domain SAVISQKPSRDICQRGTSLTIQCQVDSQVTMMFWYRQQPGQSLTLIATANQGSEATYESGFVIDKFPISRPNLTFSTLTVSNMSPEDSSIYLCSVRGSDSGANVLTFGAGSRLTVL.